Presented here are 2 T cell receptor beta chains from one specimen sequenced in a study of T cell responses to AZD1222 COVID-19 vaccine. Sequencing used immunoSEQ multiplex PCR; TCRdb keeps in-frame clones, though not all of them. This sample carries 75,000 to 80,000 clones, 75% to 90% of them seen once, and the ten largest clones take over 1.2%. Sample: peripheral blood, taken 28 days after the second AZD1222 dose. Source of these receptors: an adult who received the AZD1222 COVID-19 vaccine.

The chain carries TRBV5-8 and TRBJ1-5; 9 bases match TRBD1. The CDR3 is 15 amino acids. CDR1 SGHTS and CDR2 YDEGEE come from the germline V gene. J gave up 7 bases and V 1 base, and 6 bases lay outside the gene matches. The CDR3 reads CASSLTGTGRQPQHF. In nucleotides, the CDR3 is TGTGCCAGCAGCTTGACTGGGACAGGGAGACAGCCCCAGCATTTT.

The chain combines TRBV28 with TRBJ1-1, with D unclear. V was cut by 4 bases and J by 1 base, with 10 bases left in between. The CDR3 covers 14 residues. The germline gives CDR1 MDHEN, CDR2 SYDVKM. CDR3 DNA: TGTGCCAGCAGTTACCCGCGGGGGAACACTGAAGCTTTCTTT. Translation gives CASSYPRGNTEAFF.